This TCR beta chain was sequenced in a study of blood T cell repertoires in COVID-19. Study overall: Sample material is recorded as cDNA or gDNA derived from T cells, B-cell-depleted T cells, or PBMCs.

CDR1 and CDR2 from the germline V gene are SNHLY and FYNNEI. The CDR3 is 14 amino acids. The ends lost 2 bases at V and 4 bases at J; junction bases unmatched: 4. Original processing methods: Estimation of nucleated cell counts relied on the amplification of reference gene primers. TCRdb's table, derived via immunoSEQ multiplex PCR, lists solely in-frame clones and lacks some. V, J and clone size derive from that table, while D and trimming were established from the DNA sequence. Here the sample spans about 170,000 clones, about 87% being singletons. The sequence came from a young man with active or convalescent COVID-19. The chain uses TRBV2 and TRBJ1-1, with 7 bases that match TRBD1. Sequenced sample: peripheral blood. The CDR3 is CASSETGAGTEAFF. The CDR3 bases are TGTGCCAGCAGTGAAACAGGGGCCGGCACTGAAGCTTTCTTT.